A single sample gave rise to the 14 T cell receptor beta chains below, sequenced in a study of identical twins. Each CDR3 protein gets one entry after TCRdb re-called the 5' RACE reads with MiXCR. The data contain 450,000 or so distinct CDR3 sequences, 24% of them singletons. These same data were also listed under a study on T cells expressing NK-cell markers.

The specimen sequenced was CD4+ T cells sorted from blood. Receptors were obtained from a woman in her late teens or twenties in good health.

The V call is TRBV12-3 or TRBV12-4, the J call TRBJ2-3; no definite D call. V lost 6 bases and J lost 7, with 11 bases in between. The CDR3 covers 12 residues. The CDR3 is CASSLDQYTQYF. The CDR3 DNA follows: TGTGCCAGCAGCCTGGACCAGTATACGCAGTATTTT.

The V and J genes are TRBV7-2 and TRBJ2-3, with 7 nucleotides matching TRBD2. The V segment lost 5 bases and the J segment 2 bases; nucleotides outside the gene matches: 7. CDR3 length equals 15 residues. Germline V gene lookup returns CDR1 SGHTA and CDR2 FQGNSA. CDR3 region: CASSKLATFTDTQYF. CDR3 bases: TGTGCCAGCAGCAAACTAGCGACGTTCACAGATACGCAGTATTTT.

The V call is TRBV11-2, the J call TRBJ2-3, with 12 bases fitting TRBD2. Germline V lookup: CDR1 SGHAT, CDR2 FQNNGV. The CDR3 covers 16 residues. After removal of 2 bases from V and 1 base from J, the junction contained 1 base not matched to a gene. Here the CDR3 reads CASSLLAGGGTDTQYF. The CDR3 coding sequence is TGTGCCAGCAGCTTACTAGCGGGAGGGGGCACAGATACGCAGTATTTT.

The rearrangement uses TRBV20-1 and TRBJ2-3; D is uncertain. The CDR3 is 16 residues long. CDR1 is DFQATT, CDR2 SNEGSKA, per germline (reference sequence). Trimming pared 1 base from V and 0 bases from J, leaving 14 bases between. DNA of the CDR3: TGCAGTGCTAGAGCCGTGTTTGGCGAAAGCACAGATACGCAGTATTTT. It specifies CSARAVFGESTDTQYF.

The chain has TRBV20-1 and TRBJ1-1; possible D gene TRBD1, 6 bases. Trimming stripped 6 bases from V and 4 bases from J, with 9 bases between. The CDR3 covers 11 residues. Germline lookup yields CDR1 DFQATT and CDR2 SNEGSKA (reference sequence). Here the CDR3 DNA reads TGCAGTGCCCGGGACATCACTGAAGCTTTCTTT. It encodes CSARDITEAFF.

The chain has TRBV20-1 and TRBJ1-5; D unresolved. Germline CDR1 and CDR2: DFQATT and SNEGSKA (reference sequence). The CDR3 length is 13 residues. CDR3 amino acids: CRAQSSPDQPQHF. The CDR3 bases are TGCAGAGCCCAGTCGTCCCCGGATCAGCCCCAGCATTTT.

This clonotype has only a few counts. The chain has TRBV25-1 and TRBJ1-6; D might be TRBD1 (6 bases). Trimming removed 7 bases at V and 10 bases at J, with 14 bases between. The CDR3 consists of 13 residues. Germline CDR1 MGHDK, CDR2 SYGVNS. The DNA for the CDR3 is TGTGCCAGCAACATCGGGGGCGAGTCACCCCTCCACTTT. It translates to CASNIGGESPLHF.

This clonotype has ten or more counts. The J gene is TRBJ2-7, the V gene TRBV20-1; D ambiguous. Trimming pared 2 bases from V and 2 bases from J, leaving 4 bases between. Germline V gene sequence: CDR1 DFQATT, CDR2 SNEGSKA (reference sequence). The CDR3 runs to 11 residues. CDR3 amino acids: CSARNPYEQYF. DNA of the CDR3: TGCAGTGCTAGAAATCCCTACGAGCAGTACTTC.

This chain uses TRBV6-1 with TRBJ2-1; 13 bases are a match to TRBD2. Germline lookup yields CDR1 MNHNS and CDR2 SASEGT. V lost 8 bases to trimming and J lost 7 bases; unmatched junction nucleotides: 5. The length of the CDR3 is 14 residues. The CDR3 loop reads CASLRTSGRNEQFF. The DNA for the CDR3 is TGTGCCAGCCTCAGGACTAGCGGGAGAAATGAGCAGTTCTTC.

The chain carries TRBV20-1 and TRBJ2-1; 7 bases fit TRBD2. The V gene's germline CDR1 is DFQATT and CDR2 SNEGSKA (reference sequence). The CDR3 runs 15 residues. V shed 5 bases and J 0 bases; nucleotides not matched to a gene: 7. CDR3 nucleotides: TGCAGTGCTCGGAGCGGGGTTAGCTCCTACAATGAGCAGTTCTTC. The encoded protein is CSARSGVSSYNEQFF.

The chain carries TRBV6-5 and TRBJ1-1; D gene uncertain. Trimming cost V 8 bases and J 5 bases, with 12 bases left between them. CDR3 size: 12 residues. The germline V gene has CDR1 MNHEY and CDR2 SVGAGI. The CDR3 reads CASARAGTEAFF. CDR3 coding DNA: TGTGCCAGCGCCCGGGCTGGGACTGAAGCTTTCTTT.

The CDR3 nucleotides are TGCAGTGCAAGGGCGAACACCGGGGAGCTGTTTTTT. Its translation is CSARANTGELFF. The chain employs TRBV20-1 and TRBJ2-2; D ambiguous. Per the germline V gene, CDR1 is DFQATT and CDR2 is SNEGSKA (reference sequence). The CDR3 has 12 amino acids. V was trimmed by 6 bases and J by 0 bases, leaving 5 bases between them.

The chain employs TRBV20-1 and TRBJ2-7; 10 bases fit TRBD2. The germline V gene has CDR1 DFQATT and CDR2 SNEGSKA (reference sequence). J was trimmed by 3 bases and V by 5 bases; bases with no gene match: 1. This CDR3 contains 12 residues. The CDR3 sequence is CSAPSGSYEQYF. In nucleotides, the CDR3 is TGCAGTGCTCCTAGCGGGAGCTACGAGCAGTACTTC.

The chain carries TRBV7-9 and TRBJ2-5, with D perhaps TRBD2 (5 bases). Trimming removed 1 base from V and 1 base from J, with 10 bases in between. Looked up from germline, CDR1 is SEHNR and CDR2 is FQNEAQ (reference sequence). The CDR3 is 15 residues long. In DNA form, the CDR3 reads TGTGCCAGCAGCTTAGTGGCAGCGGCCCAAGAGACCCAGTACTTC. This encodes CASSLVAAAQETQYF.